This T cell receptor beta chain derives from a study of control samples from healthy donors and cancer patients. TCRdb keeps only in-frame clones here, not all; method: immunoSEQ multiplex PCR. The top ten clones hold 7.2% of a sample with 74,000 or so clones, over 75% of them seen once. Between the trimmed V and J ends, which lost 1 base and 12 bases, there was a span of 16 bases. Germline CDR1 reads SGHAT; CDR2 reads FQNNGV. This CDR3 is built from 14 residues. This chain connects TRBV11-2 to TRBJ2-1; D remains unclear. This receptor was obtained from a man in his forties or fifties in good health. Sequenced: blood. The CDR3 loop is CASSLVGFSGGQFF. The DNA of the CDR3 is TGTGCCAGCAGCTTAGTGGGTTTTTCCGGTGGGCAGTTCTTC.